The 28 T cell receptor beta chains below all came from one sample that was sequenced in a study of blood T cells in healthy people across ages (dated by TCRdb to 2015 to 2017). The library relied on 5' RACE. A second PCR of about 6 to 11 cycles was performed with a sample-barcoded 5' primer and a J-beta primer mix. TCRdb passed the public sequencing reads through fastp at Q25 and MiXCR, retaining productive beta sequences. Here each entry gathers all rows of one CDR3 protein and keeps the most common genes and DNA. In this sample the table shows approximately 2,000,000 distinct CDR3 sequences, roughly two fifths of which occur a single time. The ten largest clonotypes hold 23% of the sample. Sequenced sample: blood. The receptors shown here come from a human donor in good health.

This clonotype was counted between two and nine times. This sequence joins TRBV5-1 and TRBJ1-2, with TRBD1 identical over 9 bases. The CDR3 is 15 residues long. Germline V gene sequence: CDR1 SGHRS, CDR2 YFSETQ. V was clipped by 4 bases and J by 8 bases; unmatched bases: 12. The CDR3 bases are TGCGCCAGCAGCCCCCAGGGACAGGGATCAGAGGGCTACACCTTC. Translated: CASSPQGQGSEGYTF.

This chain joins TRBV20-1 and TRBJ2-3, with D uncertain. With 2 bases removed from V and 3 bases from J, the gap between germline ends came to 12 bases. Germline V gene data show CDR1 as DFQATT and CDR2 as SNEGSKA (reference sequence). The CDR3 sequence is 14 residues long. The CDR3 sequence: CSARHSRRTDTQYF. CDR3 nucleotide sequence: TGCAGTGCTAGACATTCTCGGAGAACAGATACGCAGTATTTT.

This clonotype showed up just a few times. The V call is TRBV6-5, the J call TRBJ2-1; 7 nucleotides line up with TRBD1. With V trimmed by 6 bases and J by 5 bases, 10 bases remained unmatched. The CDR3 has 15 residues. Germline lookup yields CDR1 MNHEY and CDR2 SVGAGI. DNA of the CDR3: TGTGCCAGCAGCCCGGGACAGTTTGTCCACAATGAGCAGTTCTTC. It encodes CASSPGQFVHNEQFF.

This clonotype appeared a few times. The CDR3: CSATDRGSEKLFF. The CDR3, as DNA: TGCAGTGCTACCGACAGGGGGAGCGAAAAACTGTTTTTT. The J gene is TRBJ1-4, the V gene TRBV20-1; 9 bases line up with TRBD1. Trimming cost V 4 bases and J 8 bases; bases outside gene matches: 5. The length of the CDR3 is 13 residues. Germline CDR1 and CDR2: DFQATT and SNEGSKA (reference sequence).

CDR3 amino acids: CASSLSLAGGFSSYEQYF. The CDR3 DNA follows: TGTGCCAGCAGCTTAAGTCTAGCGGGGGGGTTCTCGTCCTACGAGCAGTACTTC. This sequence joins TRBV7-2 and TRBJ2-5, with 12 bases that match TRBD2. The J call is uncertain, as TRBJ2-7 better fits the DNA end. Germline CDR1 and CDR2: SGHTA and FQGNSA. This CDR3 spans 18 amino acids.

The chain uses TRBV29-1 and TRBJ2-5, with 7 bases that match TRBD2. The J call is doubtful: the DNA matches TRBJ2-7 better. From germline, CDR1 is SQVTM and CDR2 ANQGSEA. This CDR3 comprises 14 residues. For the CDR3, the DNA is TGCAGCGCCGACCATCTCGGGGGGTCCTACGAGCAGTACTTC. It yields the protein CSADHLGGSYEQYF.

The chain recombines TRBV20-1 with TRBJ2-7; D is undetermined. Trimming removed 5 bases at V and 3 bases at J, with 5 bases between. The length of the CDR3 is 10 residues. In germline, CDR1 is DFQATT, CDR2 SNEGSKA (reference sequence). The CDR3 spells CSAQNYEQYF. The CDR3 DNA reads TGCAGTGCTCAGAACTACGAGCAGTACTTC.

There are a few counts of this clonotype. The chain employs TRBV5-1 and TRBJ2-7; perhaps TRBD1 as D (5 bases). CDR1 and CDR2 (germline): SGHRS, YFSETQ. V was pared by 2 bases and J by 5 bases, with 11 bases between. The CDR3 extends over 13 amino acids. DNA of the CDR3: TGCGCCAGCAGCTTTTGGGGCGTTCACGAGCAGTACTTC. It yields the protein CASSFWGVHEQYF.

This clonotype was recorded a few times. The genes are TRBV6-5 and TRBJ1-2; D ambiguous. Germline lookup yields CDR1 MNHEY and CDR2 SVGAGI. V lost 11 bases and J lost 4, with 14 bases in between. The CDR3 totals 12 residues. The CDR3 coding sequence is TGTGCCGTCCTGGGCGAACCCTATGGCTACACCTTC. Protein product: CAVLGEPYGYTF.

The V call is TRBV20-1, the J call TRBJ2-7; 7 bases match TRBD1. V was pared by 2 bases and J by 5 bases, with 6 bases of the junction left unmatched. In germline, CDR1 is DFQATT, CDR2 SNEGSKA (reference sequence). The CDR3 length is 13 residues. CDR3 sequence (DNA): TGCAGTGCTAGATCCCCGACAGGGAACGAGCAGTACTTC. Translated, it gives CSARSPTGNEQYF.

This sequence joins TRBV7-3 and TRBJ2-1; 12 bases line up with TRBD2. The junction had 8 bases not matched to a gene; V was cut back by 2 bases and J by 0 bases. The length of the CDR3 is 19 residues. Germline CDR1 reads SGHTA; CDR2 reads FQGTGA. CDR3 protein: CASSLAPSGGASSYNEQFF. The CDR3 DNA is TGTGCCAGCAGCTTAGCGCCTAGCGGGGGGGCAAGCTCCTACAATGAGCAGTTCTTC. Full variable domain (rest looked up from reference TRBV7-3 and TRBJ2-1): GAGVSQTPSNKVTEKGKYVELRCDPISGHTALYWYRQSLGQGPEFLIYFQGTGAADDSGLPNDRFFAVRPEGSVSTLKIQRTERGDSAVYLCASSLAPSGGASSYNEQFFGPGTRLTVL.

Ten or more counts support this clonotype. This chain uses TRBV3-1 with TRBJ2-7; 7 positions agree with TRBD1. In germline, CDR1 is LGHDT, CDR2 YNNKEL (reference sequence). Trimming removed 3 bases from V and 6 bases from J; junction bases left unmatched: 2. The CDR3 covers 12 residues. The CDR3 sequence is CASSQAGGEQYF. The CDR3 nucleotides read TGTGCCAGCAGCCAGGCAGGGGGCGAGCAGTACTTC.

The chain combines TRBV7-9 with TRBJ2-7, with D maybe TRBD1 (5 bases). The CDR3 runs 14 residues. The V end was cut by 5 bases, the J end by 3 bases, with 14 bases between. Germline V gene sequence: CDR1 SEHNR, CDR2 FQNEAQ (reference sequence). The CDR3 reads CASSPKDRNYEQYF. As DNA, the CDR3 is TGTGCCAGCAGCCCGAAAGACAGAAACTACGAGCAGTACTTC.

Only one count was recorded for this clonotype. A junction end diverges from the germline sequence, so it may reflect a read error. The CDR3: CANSLDGGYNNEQFF. The CDR3 nucleotides read TGCGCCAACAGCTTGGACGGGGGTTACAACAATGAGCAGTTCTTC. The genes are TRBV5-1 and TRBJ2-1; D perhaps matches TRBD2 (6 bases). Germline CDR1 is SGHRS and CDR2 is YFSETQ. The CDR3 is made up of 15 amino acids.

This clonotype has a handful of counts. CDR3 sequence reads: CASRMTGRYNEQFF. CDR3 sequence (DNA): TGTGCCAGCAGAATGACAGGGAGGTACAATGAGCAGTTCTTC. V and J are TRBV6-2 or TRBV6-3 and TRBJ2-1; D is perhaps TRBD1 (7 bases). Trimming pared 6 bases from V and 4 bases from J, leaving 13 bases between. The CDR3 totals 14 residues. Germline CDR1 is MNHEY and CDR2 is SVGEGT.

V gene TRBV6-2 or TRBV6-3 combines with J gene TRBJ1-1; 8 nucleotides align to TRBD1. This CDR3 is built from 12 residues. V lost 5 bases to trimming and J lost 6 bases; unmatched junction nucleotides: 2. The germline V gene has CDR1 MNHEY and CDR2 SVGEGT. In DNA, the CDR3 is TGTGCCAGCAGTCGGACAGGGCCTGAAGCTTTCTTT. It yields the protein CASSRTGPEAFF.

This clonotype was picked up one time. This chain links TRBV29-1 with TRBJ2-1, with D hard to call. This CDR3 has 11 amino acids. Trimming shortened V by 7 bases and J by 6 bases, and 10 bases separated the two germline ends. CDR1 and CDR2 from the germline V gene are SQVTM and ANQGSEA. The DNA for the CDR3 is TGCAGCGGGGAAGGGCGCAATGAGCAGTTCTTC. This gives the protein CSGEGRNEQFF.

The V call is TRBV6-5, the J call TRBJ1-1; 7 positions match TRBD1. This CDR3 comprises 12 residues. Germline CDR1 and CDR2: MNHEY and SVGAGI. After removal of 7 bases from V and 5 bases from J, the junction contained 4 bases not matched to a gene. Here the CDR3 DNA reads TGTGCCAGCACGGCAGGGGGTACTGAAGCTTTCTTT. Its translation: CASTAGGTEAFF.

This chain uses TRBV7-2 with TRBJ2-5; a weak D match, TRBD2 (5 bases). Matching the DNA end better, TRBJ2-4 makes the J call doubtful. CDR1 and CDR2 (germline): SGHTA, FQGNSA. This CDR3 contains 15 residues. CDR3 DNA: TGTGCCAGCAGCTTAGAAGGAGGAAGACCAAACATTCAGTACTTC. Its translation: CASSLEGGRPNIQYF.

This clonotype has more than one count but fewer than ten. V is TRBV20-1 and J is TRBJ2-1; D unresolved. Germline-derived CDR1 and CDR2 are DFQATT and SNEGSKA (reference sequence). The V end was cut by 5 bases, the J end by 4 bases, with 3 bases between. CDR3 size: 10 residues. The CDR3: CSAQYNEQFF. DNA for the CDR3: TGCAGTGCTCAGTACAATGAGCAGTTCTTC.

This clonotype has at least ten counts. The rearrangement joins TRBV6-5 to TRBJ1-2; weak D call: TRBD1 (5 bases). CDR3 length equals 11 residues. The V gene lost 8 bases and the J gene lost 3 bases, with 7 bases spanning the gap. The germline CDR1 and CDR2 sequences are MNHEY and SVGAGI. CDR3 DNA: TGTGCCAGCGGCAGGGACTATGGCTACACCTTC. It translates to CASGRDYGYTF.

This sequence joins TRBV7-2 and TRBJ2-3, with unresolved D. Deletions cut 5 bases from V and 2 bases from J, with 11 bases between. The CDR3 is made up of 14 amino acids. Per germline, CDR1 SGHTA and CDR2 FQGNSA. The CDR3, as DNA: TGTGCCAGCAGCCCCGTAGTACACACAGATACGCAGTATTTT. This codes for CASSPVVHTDTQYF. The variable domain in full, completed from reference TRBV7-2 and TRBJ2-3, reads GAGVSQSPSNKVTEKGKDVELRCDPISGHTALYWYRQSLGQGLEFLIYFQGNSAPDKSGLPSDRFSAERTGGSVSTLTIQRTQQEDSAVYLCASSPVVHTDTQYFGPGTRLTVL.

The sample holds many counts of this clonotype. This chain links TRBV12-3 or TRBV12-4 with TRBJ2-4, with D unresolved. The V and J ends lost 6 bases and 6 bases respectively, with 24 bases between them. The CDR3 runs to 17 residues. As DNA, the CDR3 is TGTGCCAGCAGCGGCGCGGACCCCCGAAGGAAAGGAAACATTCAGTACTTC. Encoded protein: CASSGADPRRKGNIQYF.

This clonotype appeared a few times. V is TRBV29-1 and J is TRBJ1-2, with a tentative D call TRBD1 (5 bases). The CDR3 is 13 amino acids. Germline CDR1 is SQVTM and CDR2 is ANQGSEA. The V end was cut by 4 bases, the J end by 4 bases, with 13 bases between. The CDR3 spells CSVGQRGSYGYTF. In nucleotides, the CDR3 is TGCAGCGTTGGTCAAAGGGGTTCCTATGGCTACACCTTC.

Concerning this clonotype: It may be a read error: a sequence one base away is much more abundant. The chain recombines TRBV6-5 with TRBJ2-7; D gene uncertain. The CDR3 sequence is 12 residues long. CDR1 and CDR2 from the germline V gene are MNHEY and SVGAGI. CDR3 sequence (DNA): TGTGCCGGCAGTTCCCCAACCTACGAGCAGTACTTC. This sequence encodes CAGSSPTYEQYF.

The chain links TRBV18 to TRBJ2-5; no reliable D call. Between the trimmed V and J ends, which lost 3 bases and 5 bases, there was a span of 10 bases. Germline lookup yields CDR1 KGHSH and CDR2 LQKENI. This CDR3 has 13 residues. The CDR3 nucleotides are TGTGCCAGCTCACCCCTAGATGAGGAGACCCAGTACTTC. Amino acids: CASSPLDEETQYF.

The rearrangement links TRBV12-3 or TRBV12-4 to TRBJ2-7; D uncertain. Trimming left V 3 bases short and J 0 bases short, with 15 bases between. CDR3 length equals 16 residues. CDR3 nucleotides: TGTGCCAGCAGTTTTTGGGGTTGGACCGACTCCTACGAGCAGTACTTC. Translation: CASSFWGWTDSYEQYF.

The chain joins TRBV6-6 to TRBJ2-6; D is perhaps TRBD1 (6 bases). Germline assignment: CDR1 MNHNY and CDR2 SVGAGI (reference sequence). V was shortened by 0 bases and J by 6 bases, with 9 bases between the two germline ends. The CDR3 is 15 amino acids. The CDR3 region has the DNA TGTGCCAGCAGTTACTCGACAGGACTGGCCAACGTCCTGACTTTC. Protein sequence: CASSYSTGLANVLTF.